A single sample is the source of the 19 T cell receptor beta chains below, sequenced in a study of blood T cell repertoires in COVID-19. Sequencing was performed with immunoSEQ multiplex PCR; in TCRdb, only in-frame clones are kept and a portion is missing. The sample holds about 190,000 clones, around 84% seen once. The sequencing input was peripheral blood. The receptors shown here come from a man younger than 40 with active or convalescent COVID-19.

The chain combines TRBV24-1 with TRBJ1-1; D not certain. CDR1 is KGHDR and CDR2 is SFDVKD in the germline V gene. Trimming shortened V by 5 bases and J by 5 bases, and 8 bases separated the two germline ends. This CDR3 is built from 12 residues. The CDR3 here is CATSAAGTEAFF. CDR3 coding DNA: TGTGCCACCAGTGCGGCGGGGACTGAAGCTTTCTTT.

This chain joins TRBV6-5 and TRBJ1-6, with TRBD1 as a possible D gene (6 bases). There are 15 residues in the CDR3. CDR1 MNHEY and CDR2 SVGAGI come from the germline V gene. With 2 bases removed from V and 13 bases from J, the gap between germline ends came to 18 bases. CDR3 residues: CASSYTPRTVSPLHF. CDR3 coding DNA: TGTGCCAGCAGTTACACCCCGCGGACAGTCAGTCCCCTCCACTTT.

In its sample, this clone was seen a few times. The rearrangement uses TRBV3-1 (or the pseudogene TRBV3-2) and TRBJ2-2; TRBD1 matches 9 bases. This CDR3 has 15 residues. CDR1 LGHDT and CDR2 YNNKEL come from the germline V gene (reference sequence). V lost 1 base and J lost 7; bases outside the gene matches: 4. CDR3 nucleotide sequence: TGTGCCAGCAGCCAAGGACAGGGGGTAGGCGGGGAGCTGTTTTTT. Its protein is CASSQGQGVGGELFF.

The V and J genes are TRBV28 and TRBJ2-1; maybe TRBD1 (6 bases). This CDR3 has 15 residues. Germline lookup yields CDR1 MDHEN and CDR2 SYDVKM. Trimming cost V 8 bases and J 12 bases, with 26 bases left between them. The CDR3 is CASLPRGRVGIGQFF. The CDR3 region has the DNA TGTGCCAGCCTACCCAGGGGCAGGGTGGGGATTGGGCAGTTCTTC. Using reference TRBV28 and TRBJ2-1 for the parts outside the CDR3, the full variable domain is DVKVTQSSRYLVKRTGEKVFLECVQDMDHENMFWYRQDPGLGLRLIYFSYDVKMKEKGDIPEGYSVSREKKERFSLILESASTNQTSMYLCASLPRGRVGIGQFFGPGTRLTVL.

The chain employs TRBV28 and TRBJ2-7; 10 nucleotides line up with TRBD1. The germline gives CDR1 MDHEN, CDR2 SYDVKM. The CDR3 sequence is 14 residues long. With V trimmed by 5 bases and J by 3 bases, 4 bases remained unmatched. The CDR3 DNA follows: TGTGCCAGCAGTGCGACAGGGGGCATCTACGAGCAGTACGTC. It translates to CASSATGGIYEQYV.

The chain has TRBV18 and TRBJ2-5; D is undetermined. V lost 4 bases and J lost 3, with 3 bases in between. Per germline, CDR1 KGHSH and CDR2 LQKENI. The CDR3 length is 11 residues. CDR3 in DNA: TGTGCCAGCTCACGCGAAGAGACCCAGTACTTC. Residues: CASSREETQYF.

There are a few counts of this clone. The gene calls are TRBV7-3 and TRBJ1-1; D uncertain. The ends were cut back, 2 bases at V and 6 bases at J, with 7 bases in the middle. Germline CDR1 SGHTA, CDR2 FQGTGA. The CDR3 extends over 12 amino acids. This chain's CDR3 is CASSLSGSEAFF. The CDR3 DNA reads as TGTGCCAGCAGCTTATCAGGTTCTGAAGCTTTCTTT.

V and J are TRBV28 and TRBJ1-1; 9 positions agree with TRBD1. V shed 4 bases, J shed 0 bases, and the junction held 12 bases outside the gene matches. This CDR3 comprises 18 residues. Looked up from germline, CDR1 is MDHEN and CDR2 is SYDVKM. The CDR3 nucleotides are TGTGCCAGCAGTTCCTCCGCCGGGACAGGGTCGGTGAACACTGAAGCTTTCTTT. This encodes CASSSSAGTGSVNTEAFF. The full variable domain, in which reference TRBV28 and TRBJ1-1 provide the parts outside the CDR3, is DVKVTQSSRYLVKRTGEKVFLECVQDMDHENMFWYRQDPGLGLRLIYFSYDVKMKEKGDIPEGYSVSREKKERFSLILESASTNQTSMYLCASSSSAGTGSVNTEAFFGQGTRLTVV.

The chain employs TRBV10-3 and TRBJ2-1; 9 nucleotides agree with TRBD1. Germline CDR1 and CDR2: ENHRY and SYGVKD. The V segment lost 7 bases and the J segment 6 bases; nucleotides outside the gene matches: 7. CDR3 length: 14 amino acids. This CDR3 is CAIKSGQGGNEQFF. The CDR3 DNA sequence: TGTGCCATCAAATCGGGACAGGGAGGCAATGAGCAGTTCTTC.

J is TRBJ2-7 and V is TRBV3-1 (or the pseudogene TRBV3-2); D ambiguous. The CDR3 consists of 14 residues. V was shortened by 3 bases and J by 3 bases, with 12 bases between the two germline ends. The germline gives CDR1 LGHDT, CDR2 YNNKEL (reference sequence). The CDR3 sequence: CASSHYQTGYEQYF. In nucleotides, the CDR3 is TGTGCCAGCAGCCATTACCAGACGGGCTACGAGCAGTACTTC.

V usage is TRBV10-2 and J usage is TRBJ2-2, with 9 bases that match TRBD1. V shed 6 bases, J shed 7 bases, and the junction held 15 bases outside the gene matches. CDR1 is WSHSY, CDR2 SAAADI, per germline. The CDR3 extends over 17 amino acids. This CDR3 reads CASSVFVQGATNGELFF. The DNA of the CDR3 is TGCGCCAGCAGCGTCTTCGTACAGGGGGCGACCAACGGGGAGCTGTTTTTT.

The CDR3: CASSHGQGAYLNTGELFF. DNA of the CDR3: TGTGCCAGCAGCCATGGACAGGGGGCCTACCTGAACACCGGGGAGCTGTTTTTT. The rearrangement uses TRBV5-5 and TRBJ2-2; TRBD1 agrees at 11 bases. V lost 4 bases to trimming and J lost 1 base; unmatched junction nucleotides: 9. Germline assignment: CDR1 SGHKS and CDR2 YYEKEE (reference sequence). The CDR3 runs 18 residues.

The chain links TRBV7-2 to TRBJ2-7; 9 positions match TRBD2. This CDR3 is 17 amino acids long. Trimming removed 1 base from V and 3 bases from J; junction bases left unmatched: 10. Germline CDR1 and CDR2: SGHTA and FQGNSA. The CDR3 DNA follows: TGTGCCAGCAGCTTAGTCCTAGCGGGATCCGCCGGCTACGAGCAGTACTTC. Encoded protein: CASSLVLAGSAGYEQYF.

This chain links TRBV4-1 with TRBJ2-6; D uncertain. CDR3 length: 16 amino acids. CDR1 and CDR2 (germline): MGHRA, YSYEKL. The germline V and J ends were trimmed by 1 base and 0 bases, with 7 bases remaining between them. The CDR3 DNA sequence: TGCGCCAGCAGCCAAGTGAGTACCTCTGGGGCCAACGTCCTGACTTTC. This gives the protein CASSQVSTSGANVLTF.

The V gene is TRBV6-4, the J gene TRBJ2-5; TRBD1 might be the D (5 bases). The V gene's germline CDR1 is MRHNA and CDR2 SNTAGT. V lost 7 bases and J 4 bases, leaving 22 bases between the germline ends. The length of the CDR3 is 16 residues. CDR3: CASKPKRQGILETQYF. The CDR3 nucleotides are TGTGCCAGCAAGCCGAAAAGGCAGGGCATATTAGAGACCCAGTACTTC.

The V and J genes are TRBV5-1 and TRBJ2-7, with 8 bases aligning to TRBD2. With V trimmed by 0 bases and J by 3 bases, 8 bases remained unmatched. The CDR3 runs to 16 residues. Germline V CDR1 and CDR2: SGHRS, YFSETQ. CDR3 loop: CASSLAGLAGHYEQYF. Here the CDR3 DNA reads TGCGCCAGCAGCTTGGCCGGGCTAGCGGGCCACTACGAGCAGTACTTC.

The chain combines TRBV15 with TRBJ2-7; TRBD2 might be the D (5 bases). The V and J ends lost 1 base and 4 bases respectively, with 14 bases between them. This CDR3 contains 15 residues. Germline lookup yields CDR1 LNHNV and CDR2 YYDKDF (reference sequence). CDR3 sequence (DNA): TGTGCCACCAGCAGAGTCTTGGTTGGCGGGTACGAGCAGTACTTC. It translates to CATSRVLVGGYEQYF.

J is TRBJ1-5 and V is TRBV19, with D perhaps TRBD1 (6 bases). The germline V and J ends were trimmed by 11 bases and 0 bases, with 14 bases remaining between them. The germline V gene has CDR1 LNHDA and CDR2 SQIVND (reference sequence). The CDR3 is 14 residues long. The CDR3 is CAGSDSHSNQPQHF. In DNA form, the CDR3 reads TGTGCCGGCTCGGACAGCCATAGCAATCAGCCCCAGCATTTT.

The chain uses TRBV19 and TRBJ1-1; 7 nucleotides align to TRBD1. V shed 6 bases and J 3 bases; nucleotides not matched to a gene: 7. The CDR3 is 14 amino acids. Looked up from germline, CDR1 is LNHDA and CDR2 is SQIVND (reference sequence). The CDR3 region is CASRQDRAYTEAFF. The DNA for the CDR3 is TGTGCCAGTAGACAAGACAGGGCGTACACTGAAGCTTTCTTT.